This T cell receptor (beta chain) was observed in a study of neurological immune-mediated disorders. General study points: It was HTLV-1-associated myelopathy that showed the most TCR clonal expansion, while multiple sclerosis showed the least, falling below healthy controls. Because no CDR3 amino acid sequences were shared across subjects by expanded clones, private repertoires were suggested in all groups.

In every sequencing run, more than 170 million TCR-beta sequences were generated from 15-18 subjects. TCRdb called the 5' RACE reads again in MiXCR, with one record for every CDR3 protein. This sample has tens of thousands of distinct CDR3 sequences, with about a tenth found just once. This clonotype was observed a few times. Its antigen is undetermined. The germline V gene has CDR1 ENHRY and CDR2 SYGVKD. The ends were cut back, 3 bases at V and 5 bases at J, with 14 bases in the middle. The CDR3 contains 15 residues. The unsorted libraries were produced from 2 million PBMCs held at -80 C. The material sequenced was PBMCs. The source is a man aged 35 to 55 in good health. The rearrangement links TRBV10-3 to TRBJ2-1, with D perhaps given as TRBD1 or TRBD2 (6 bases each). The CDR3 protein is CAISEPGALDNEQFF. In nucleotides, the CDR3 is TGTGCCATCAGTGAACCGGGGGCCCTAGACAATGAGCAGTTCTTC.